This TCR beta chain was captured by sequencing in a study of beta chain features in type 1 diabetes (dated by TCRdb to about 2018). The study in broad terms: Mean age, gender distribution, total cell number and subset yield were not different between patients and healthy donors. Regulatory and stem cell-like memory subsets were obtained from only 8 patients and about 8 healthy donors, while naive and central memory subsets were obtained from all 28 donors. In the study, recently diagnosed type 1 diabetes patients and matched healthy donors were compared on the TCRB repertoires of their sorted circulating CD4+ T cell subsets. Across all samples, approximately 100 million sorted cells were examined, and cell number per subset correlated strongly with RNA yield.

Findings and caveats that apply to the study as a whole: Because cDNA rather than genomic DNA was sequenced, highly expressing activated cells could have been over-represented, although no difference in activation and CD3 levels was found between groups. Patients with type 1 diabetes made fewer insertions and deleted more nucleotides at VDJ recombination sites, implying thymic rearrangement abnormalities. In all four CD4+ subsets, TCRB CDR3 length was moderately but significantly shorter in type 1 diabetes patients. The naive, central memory and regulatory TCRB repertoires appeared to resemble one another more closely among patients than among healthy donors. PCR may preferentially amplify shorter templates, but because patient and control samples were amplified and corrected together, any resulting skew would affect both groups equally. Because the HLA sub-analyses included only small numbers of individuals, any influence of HLA type on TCRB rearrangement was left unresolved.

The V and J ends are trimmed by 5 bases and 2 bases, leaving 17 bases between them. Including cysteine and phenylalanine, the CDR3 has 16 amino acids. The retained sequence is limited to the CDR3, 48 bases, with the frame set at the first base. The germline V gene (reference sequence) sets CDR1 to SEHNR and CDR2 to FQNEAQ. Each donor gave one peripheral blood draw, about 110 mL on average, collected into heparinised tubes. Using a panel that included CD45RO, CCR7, CD25, CD127, CD95 and CD27, naive, central memory, regulatory and stem cell-like memory CD4+ T cells were sorted on a BD FACSAria II. A purity above 98% was achieved for all sorted populations. Right away, PBMCs were isolated by Lymphoprep density gradient centrifugation and were stained directly, with no culture step. To minimize batch effects, samples were stained and sorted in pairs, one healthy donor with one patient per experiment.

This clone was seen more than once but under ten times. The clone's antigen remains unknown. One base away there is no much larger clone; base qualities are not given. The High Capacity cDNA Reverse Transcription Kit was used to reverse transcribe all of the isolated RNA, meaning that expressed TCRB transcripts were what got sequenced. Deep immunoSEQ sequencing was performed on naive, central memory and regulatory T cell samples, with an average of about 3.6 million total reads per sample. Sorted cells were lysed in RLT buffer and RNA was extracted with DNase-treated RNeasy Micro or Mini kits, depending on cell number. Each cell subset was processed separately to prevent cross-contamination, with patient and healthy donor samples processed together. The immunoSEQ multiplex PCR was used to amplify TCRB sequences from cDNA, yielding 87-bp fragments that span the CDR3 region. Sequencing of the amplicons was done on the Illumina HiSeq platform. In the authors' own workflow: PCR bias was corrected computationally using synthetic template baselines, and reads within Hamming distance 2 were collapsed, with unmergeable singletons discarded. Reads were aligned against IMGT to assign V, D and J genes, CDR3 length and insertions or deletions at six rearrangement sites. Clonotype counts were normalized to sorted cell number within each subset before computing true diversity and Gini coefficients with the tcR R package. The overlap coefficient, calculated on TCRB nucleotide sequences, was used to measure repertoire sharing. Out-of-frame TCRB sequences from naive cells were analyzed to stand in for the pre-selection repertoire. TCRdb provides this immuneACCESS table in a form limited to in-frame rearrangements. Some clones are lacking; in checked studies, under half of them reflect an unresolved V gene, and why the rest are absent is not known. Clone size and V and J calls were adopted from that table, with D and trimming inferred from the DNA. Here the sample has 430,000 or so clones; about an eighth occur a single time. The ten largest clonotypes hold over 0.035% of the sample.

Sequencing was performed on naive CD4+ T cells from blood. Taken with the paper, the label for cell subset or site translates to: true naive CD4+ T cells. This TCR was sampled from a young woman in good health. The V gene is TRBV7-9 and the J gene is TRBJ2-3; no D gene can be assigned with confidence. The CDR3 region reads CASSPGELLITDTQYF. The nucleotide sequence is TGTGCCAGCAGCCCCGGAGAGCTACTTATCACAGATACGCAGTATTTT.